This T cell receptor (beta chain) was recorded in a study of blood T cell repertoires in COVID-19. Study details: Both acute and convalescent COVID-19 samples were obtained from the United States, Italy and Spain.

V was pared by 3 bases and J by 6 bases, with 11 bases between. This CDR3 is built from 13 residues. Germline-derived CDR1 and CDR2 are KGHDR and SFDVKD. Profiled with immunoSEQ multiplex PCR; TCRdb holds only in-frame clones, not every one. The sample includes around 100,000 clones, roughly 85% seen only once; the top ten take approximately 3.1%. The sequenced material came from peripheral blood. The gene calls are TRBV24-1 and TRBJ2-7, with D hard to call. The source of this sequence is a man aged 45-65 years in a cohort sampled during active COVID-19. The CDR3 DNA sequence: TGTGCCACCAGTGATCCGGGTCGAGGCGAGCAGTACTTC. Amino acids: CATSDPGRGEQYF.